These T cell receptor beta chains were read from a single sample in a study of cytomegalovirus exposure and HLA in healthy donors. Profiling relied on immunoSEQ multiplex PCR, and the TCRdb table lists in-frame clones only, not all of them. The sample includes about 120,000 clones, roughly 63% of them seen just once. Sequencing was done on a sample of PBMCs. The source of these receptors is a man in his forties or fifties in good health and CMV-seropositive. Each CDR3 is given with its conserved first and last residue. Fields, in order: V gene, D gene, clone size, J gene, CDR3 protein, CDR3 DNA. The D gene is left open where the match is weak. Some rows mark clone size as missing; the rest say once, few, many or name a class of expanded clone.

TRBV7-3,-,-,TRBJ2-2,CASSGQGGSGELFF,TGTGCCAGCAGTGGGCAGGGTGGTTCAGGGGAGCTGTTTTTT
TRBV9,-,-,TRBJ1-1,CASSPLSTGTNTEAFF,TGTGCCAGCAGCCCACTTTCCACAGGGACGAACACTGAAGCTTTCTTT
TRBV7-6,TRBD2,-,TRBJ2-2,CASSLEASGNTGELFF,TGTGCCAGCAGCTTAGAGGCTAGCGGGAACACCGGGGAGCTGTTTTTT
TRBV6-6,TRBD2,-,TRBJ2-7,CASSNIAGGSYEQYF,TGTGCCAGCAGTAATATAGCGGGAGGCTCCTACGAGCAGTACTTC
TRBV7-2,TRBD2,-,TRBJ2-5,CASSPPALAGGETQYF,TGTGCCAGCAGCCCCCCAGCTCTAGCGGGCGGAGAGACCCAGTACTTC
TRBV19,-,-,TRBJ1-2,CASSMAGRGFYGYTF,TGTGCCAGTAGTATGGCCGGACGGGGATTCTATGGCTACACCTTC
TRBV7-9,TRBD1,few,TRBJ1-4,CASSNRDRGQDEKLFF,TGTGCCAGCAGCAACCGGGACAGGGGGCAAGATGAAAAACTGTTTTTT
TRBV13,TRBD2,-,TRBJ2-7,CASTPGRGAHEQYF,TGTGCCAGCACCCCCGGGCGGGGGGCCCACGAGCAGTACTTC
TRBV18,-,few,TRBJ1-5,CASSPPGQGNQPQHF,TGTGCCAGCTCACCACCGGGACAAGGCAATCAGCCCCAGCATTTT
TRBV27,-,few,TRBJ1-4,CATSLERNEKLFF,TGTGCCACCTCTCTCGAGAGAAATGAAAAACTGTTTTTT
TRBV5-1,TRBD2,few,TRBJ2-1,CASSRTSGVYNEQFF,TGCGCCAGCAGCAGAACTAGCGGGGTTTACAATGAGCAGTTCTTC
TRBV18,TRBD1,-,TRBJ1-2,CASSPATGPYGYTF,TGTGCCAGCTCACCAGCGACAGGGCCCTATGGCTACACCTTC
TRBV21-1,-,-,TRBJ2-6,CASSKGRGGESSGANVLTF,TGTGCCAGCAGCAAAGGGAGGGGCGGGGAATCATCTGGGGCCAACGTCCTGACTTTC
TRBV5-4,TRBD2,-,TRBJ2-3,CASSLAGVSDTQYF,TGTGCCAGCAGCTTAGCGGGAGTCTCAGATACGCAGTATTTT
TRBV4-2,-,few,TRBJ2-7,CASSQVSKRYSYEQYF,TGTGCCAGCAGCCAAGTCTCCAAGCGCTACTCCTACGAGCAGTACTTC
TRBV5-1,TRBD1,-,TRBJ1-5,CASSLEGQGASQPQHF,TGCGCCAGCAGCTTGGAGGGACAGGGAGCTAGTCAGCCCCAGCATTTT
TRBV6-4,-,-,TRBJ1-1,CASSQGVSTEAFF,TGTGCCAGCAGCCAGGGTGTCTCCACTGAAGCTTTCTTT
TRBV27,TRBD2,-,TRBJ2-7,CASSAPGLEREQYF,TGTGCCAGCAGTGCCCCGGGACTAGAACGCGAGCAGTACTTC
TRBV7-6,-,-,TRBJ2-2,CASSLAYQGAGELFF,TGTGCCAGCAGCTTAGCATATCAAGGGGCCGGGGAGCTGTTTTTT
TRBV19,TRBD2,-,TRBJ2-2,CASRGLGVGTGELFF,TGTGCCAGTAGAGGACTAGGGGTTGGCACCGGGGAGCTGTTTTTT